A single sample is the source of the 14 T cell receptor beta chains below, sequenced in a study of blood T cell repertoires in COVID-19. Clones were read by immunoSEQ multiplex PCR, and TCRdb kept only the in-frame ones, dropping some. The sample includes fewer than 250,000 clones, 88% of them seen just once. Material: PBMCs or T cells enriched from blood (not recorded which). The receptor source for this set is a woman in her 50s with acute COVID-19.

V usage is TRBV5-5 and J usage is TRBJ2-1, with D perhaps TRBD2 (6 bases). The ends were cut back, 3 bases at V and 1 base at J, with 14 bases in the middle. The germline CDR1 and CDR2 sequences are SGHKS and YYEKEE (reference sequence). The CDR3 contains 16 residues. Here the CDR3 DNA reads TGTGCCAGCAGCTCGGCGTCTAGCGCGTCCTACAATGAGCAGTTCTTC. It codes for CASSSASSASYNEQFF.

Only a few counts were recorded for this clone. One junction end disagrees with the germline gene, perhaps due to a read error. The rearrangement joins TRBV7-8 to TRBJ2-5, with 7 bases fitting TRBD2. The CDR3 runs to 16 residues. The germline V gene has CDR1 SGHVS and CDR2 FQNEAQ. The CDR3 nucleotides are TGTGCCAGCAGCATAGCCTTCACTAGCGAACAAGAGACCCAGTACTTC. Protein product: CASSIAFTSEQETQYF.

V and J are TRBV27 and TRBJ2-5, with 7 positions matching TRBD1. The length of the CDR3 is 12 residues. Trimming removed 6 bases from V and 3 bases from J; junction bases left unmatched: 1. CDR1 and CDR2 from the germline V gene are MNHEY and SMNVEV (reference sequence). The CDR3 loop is CASRGTEETQYF. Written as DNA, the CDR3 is TGTGCCAGCAGGGGGACAGAAGAGACCCAGTACTTC.

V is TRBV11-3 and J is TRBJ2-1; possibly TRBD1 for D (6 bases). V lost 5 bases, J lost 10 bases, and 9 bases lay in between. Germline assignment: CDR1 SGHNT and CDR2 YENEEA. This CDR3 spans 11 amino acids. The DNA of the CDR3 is TGTGCCAGCAGCCACGACAGGGAGCAGTTCTTC. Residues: CASSHDREQFF.

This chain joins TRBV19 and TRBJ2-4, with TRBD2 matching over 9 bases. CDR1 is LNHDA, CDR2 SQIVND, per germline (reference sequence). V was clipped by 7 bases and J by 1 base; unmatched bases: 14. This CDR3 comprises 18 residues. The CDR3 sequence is CASTKAGGPRLAKNIQYF. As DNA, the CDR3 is TGTGCCAGTACCAAAGCGGGAGGCCCCCGGTTGGCCAAAAACATTCAGTACTTC.

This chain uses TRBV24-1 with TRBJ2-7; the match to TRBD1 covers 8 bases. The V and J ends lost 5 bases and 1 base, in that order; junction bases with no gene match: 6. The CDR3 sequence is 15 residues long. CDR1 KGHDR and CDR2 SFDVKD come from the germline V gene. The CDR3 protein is CATSVPGTGSYEQYF. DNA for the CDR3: TGTGCCACCAGTGTCCCCGGGACAGGTTCCTACGAGCAGTACTTC.

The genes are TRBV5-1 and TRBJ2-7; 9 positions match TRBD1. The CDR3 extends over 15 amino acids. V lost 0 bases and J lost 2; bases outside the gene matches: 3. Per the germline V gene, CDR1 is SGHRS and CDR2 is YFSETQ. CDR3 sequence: CASSLGGQGPYEQYF. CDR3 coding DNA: TGCGCCAGCAGCTTGGGGGGACAGGGTCCCTACGAGCAGTACTTC. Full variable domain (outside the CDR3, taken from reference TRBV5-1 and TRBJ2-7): KAGVTQTPRYLIKTRGQQVTLSCSPISGHRSVSWYQQTPGQGLQFLFEYFSETQRNKGNFPGRFSGRQFSNSRSEMNVSTLELGDSALYLCASSLGGQGPYEQYFGPGTRLTVT.

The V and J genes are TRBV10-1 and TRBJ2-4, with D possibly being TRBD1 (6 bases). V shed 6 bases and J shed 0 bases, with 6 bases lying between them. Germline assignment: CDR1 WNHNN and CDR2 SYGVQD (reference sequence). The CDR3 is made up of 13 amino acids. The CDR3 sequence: CASRGAAKNIQYF. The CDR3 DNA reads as TGCGCCAGCAGGGGGGCAGCCAAAAACATTCAGTACTTC.

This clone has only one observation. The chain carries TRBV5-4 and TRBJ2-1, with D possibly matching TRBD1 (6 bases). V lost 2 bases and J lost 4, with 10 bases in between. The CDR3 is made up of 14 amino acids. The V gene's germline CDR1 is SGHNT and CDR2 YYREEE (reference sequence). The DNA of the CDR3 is TGTGCCAGCAGCTTCCGGACAGAATACAATGAGCAGTTCTTC. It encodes CASSFRTEYNEQFF.

CDR3: CASSFLNSYNEQFF. In DNA form, the CDR3 reads TGTGCCAGCAGTTTTCTTAACTCCTACAATGAGCAGTTCTTC. The chain combines TRBV28 with TRBJ2-1; no clear D gene. Per the germline V gene, CDR1 is MDHEN and CDR2 is SYDVKM. V gave up 3 bases and J gave up 0 bases, with 6 bases separating them. CDR3 length: 14 amino acids.

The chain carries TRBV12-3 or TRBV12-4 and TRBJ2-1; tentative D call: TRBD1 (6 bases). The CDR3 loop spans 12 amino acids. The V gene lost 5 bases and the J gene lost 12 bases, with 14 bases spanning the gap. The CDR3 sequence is CASSPVRGGQFF. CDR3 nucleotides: TGTGCCAGCAGTCCAGTCAGGGGTGGGCAGTTCTTC.

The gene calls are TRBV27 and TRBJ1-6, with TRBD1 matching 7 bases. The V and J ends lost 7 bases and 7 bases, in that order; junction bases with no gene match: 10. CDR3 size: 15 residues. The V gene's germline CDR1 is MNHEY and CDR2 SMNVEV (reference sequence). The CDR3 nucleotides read TGTGCCAGCAAAGGGGGCGGAGGCCGGAATTCACCCCTCCACTTT. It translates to CASKGGGGRNSPLHF.

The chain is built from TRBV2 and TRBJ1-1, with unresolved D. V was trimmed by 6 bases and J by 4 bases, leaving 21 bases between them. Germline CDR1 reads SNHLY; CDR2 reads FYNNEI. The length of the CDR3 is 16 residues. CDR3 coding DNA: TGTGCCAGCAGCGAACAATTGGTTGCCTCAGGCACTGAAGCTTTCTTT. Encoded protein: CASSEQLVASGTEAFF.

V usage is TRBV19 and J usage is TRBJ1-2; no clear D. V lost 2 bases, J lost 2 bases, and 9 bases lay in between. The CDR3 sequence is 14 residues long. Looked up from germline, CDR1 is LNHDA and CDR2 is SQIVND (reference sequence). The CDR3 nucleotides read TGTGCCAGTAGTATACCCGGACTGAACTATGGCTACACCTTC. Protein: CASSIPGLNYGYTF.